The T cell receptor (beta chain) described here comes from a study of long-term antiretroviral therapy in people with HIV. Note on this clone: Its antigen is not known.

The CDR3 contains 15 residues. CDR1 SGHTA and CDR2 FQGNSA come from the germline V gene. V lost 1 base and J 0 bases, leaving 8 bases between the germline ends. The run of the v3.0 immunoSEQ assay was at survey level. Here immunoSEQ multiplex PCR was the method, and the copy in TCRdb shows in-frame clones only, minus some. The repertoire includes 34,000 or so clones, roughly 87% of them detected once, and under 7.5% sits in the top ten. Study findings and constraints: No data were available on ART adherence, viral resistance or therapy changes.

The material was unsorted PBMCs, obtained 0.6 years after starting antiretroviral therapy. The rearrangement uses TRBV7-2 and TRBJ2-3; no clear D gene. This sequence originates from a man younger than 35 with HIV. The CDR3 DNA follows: TGTGCCAGCAGCTTAGGACGATCTAGCACAGATACGCAGTATTTT. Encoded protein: CASSLGRSSTDTQYF.